This is a list of T cell receptor beta chains from one sample in a study of Graves' ophthalmopathy and Graves' hyperthyroidism. TCRdb reprocessed the multiplex PCR reads via MiXCR and lists one record per CDR3 protein. The repertoire includes about 230,000 distinct CDR3 sequences, 45% of them detected once, and about 45% sits in the top ten. The sample was peripheral blood. The receptors were gathered from an adult man with Graves' ophthalmopathy. Each CDR3 is given with its conserved first and last residue. D genes are given only for firm matches. The size of a clone is reported for some rows only, either as once, few or many, or as a class for expanded clones.

V	J	D	size	CDR3	DNA
TRBV7-2	TRBJ1-1	.	.	CASSGRARGFNTEAFF	TGTGCCAGCAGTGGCCGGGCCCGGGGTTTTAACACTGAAGCTTTCTTT
TRBV25-1	TRBJ2-6	.	.	CASSEYNFQTGANVLTF	TGTGCCAGCAGTGAATATAACTTCCAGACTGGGGCCAACGTCCTGACTTTC
TRBV6-5	TRBJ2-2	TRBD1	.	CASSYGTGDTGELFF	TGTGCCAGCAGTTATGGGACAGGGGACACCGGGGAGCTGTTTTTT
TRBV19	TRBJ1-5	.	.	CASRSDSHSNQPQHF	TGTGCCAGTAGAAGCGACAGCCATAGCAATCAGCCCCAGCATTTT
TRBV14	TRBJ2-5	.	few	CASSQEILGTQYF	TGTGCCAGCAGCCAGGAAATATTGGGGACCCAGTACTTC
TRBV19	TRBJ1-6	TRBD1	few	CASRRQGFDSPLHF	TGTGCCAGTAGGCGACAGGGGTTCGATTCACCCCTCCACTTT
TRBV29-1	TRBJ2-2	.	few	CSVEGPDTGELFF	TGCAGCGTTGAGGGACCGGACACCGGGGAGCTGTTTTTT
TRBV7-9	TRBJ1-2	TRBD1	few	CASSLGPTGTGDGYTF	TGTGCCAGCAGCTTGGGCCCCACCGGGACAGGAGATGGCTACACCTTC
TRBV20-1	TRBJ2-7	TRBD2	few	CSARMASGSYEQYF	TGCAGTGCTAGAATGGCTAGCGGGAGTTACGAGCAGTACTTC
TRBV15	TRBJ2-7	.	few	CATSRASLSGEQYF	TGTGCCACCAGCAGAGCCTCCCTGAGCGGGGAGCAGTACTTC
TRBV7-3	TRBJ2-5	TRBD2	few	CASSPTSGPLETQYF	TGTGCCAGCAGCCCCACTAGCGGTCCTCTGGAGACCCAGTACTTC
TRBV15	TRBJ2-2	TRBD2	.	CATSRGTSGSTGELFF	TGTGCCACCAGCAGAGGGACTAGCGGGAGCACCGGGGAGCTGTTTTTT
TRBV20-1	TRBJ2-7	TRBD1	few	CSAPRQGAGEQYF	TGCAGTGCGCCCAGGCAGGGGGCGGGTGAGCAGTACTTC
TRBV2	TRBJ2-7	.	once	CASSDPVGQGSSYEQYF	TGTGCCAGCAGTGACCCGGTGGGGCAGGGGTCCTCCTACGAGCAGTACTTC
TRBV29-1	TRBJ2-7	TRBD1	large	CSVVPQDRATYEQYF	TGCAGCGTTGTACCCCAGGACAGGGCGACCTACGAGCAGTACTTC
TRBV25-1	TRBJ2-7	.	many	CASAAQVTYEQYF	TGTGCCAGCGCCGCACAGGTAACCTACGAGCAGTACTTC
TRBV12-5	TRBJ1-4	TRBD1	.	CASSVQGAGNEKLFF	TGTGCCAGCAGCGTTCAGGGGGCCGGTAATGAAAAACTGTTTTTT
TRBV5-8	TRBJ1-2	.	few	CASSSAPGRGYTF	TGTGCCAGCAGCAGCGCCCCGGGGCGAGGCTACACCTTC
TRBV7-6	TRBJ2-7	.	once	CASSLGGKAYEQYF	TGTGCCAGCAGCTTAGGGGGTAAGGCTTACGAGCAGTACTTC
TRBV9	TRBJ2-5	.	.	CASSDRGETQYF	TGTGCCAGCAGCGACCGGGGGGAGACCCAGTACTTC
TRBV25-1	TRBJ1-5	.	.	CAARQSNQPQHF	TGTGCCGCCCGACAGTCTAATCAGCCCCAGCATTTT
TRBV7-9	TRBJ2-1	TRBD2	.	CASSLVVTSGSDEQFF	TGTGCCAGCAGCTTAGTTGTGACTAGCGGAAGTGATGAGCAGTTCTTC